This T cell receptor (beta chain) is drawn from a study of molecular identifiers for immune sequencing clone quantification. This clonotype was found many times. In preparing bulk TCR libraries, previously described methods and listed TCR primers were used. TCRdb processed the PCR reads anew with MiXCR; each CDR3 protein has one entry. Here the sample spans fewer than 350,000 distinct CDR3 sequences, about 23% being singletons. The sequenced material came from naive CD8+ T cells from blood, with Jurkat cell RNA spiked in. Subset given: FACS-sorted CD8+CD4-CCR7+CD45RA+ naive T cells. The source of this sequence is a human donor in good health. Some libraries in this study had Jurkat cell RNA spiked in.

CDR3 in amino acids: CASRDGTGTYEQYF. CDR3 coding DNA: TGTGCCAGCCGAGATGGGACAGGTACCTACGAGCAGTACTTC. The chain has TRBV6-5 and TRBJ2-7; TRBD1 aligns across 8 bases. The CDR3 sequence is 14 residues long. Germline V gene lookup returns CDR1 MNHEY and CDR2 SVGAGI. Losses at the gene ends were 8 bases for V and 2 bases for J; bases not matched to a gene: 8.